The present T cell receptor beta chain was sequenced within a study of blood T cell repertoires in COVID-19. About the research overall: The cDNA or gDNA used as material had been derived from T cells, B-cell-depleted T cells, or PBMCs.

Recruits, aged roughly 18 to 95 years, lived in 24 US areas. Germline lookup yields CDR1 MGHRA and CDR2 YSYEKL. The V segment lost 0 bases and the J segment 0 bases; nucleotides outside the gene matches: 5. The CDR3 sequence is 18 residues long. Authors' processing steps: Cell counts per sample came from amplifying reference gene primers. Profiled with immunoSEQ multiplex PCR; TCRdb holds only in-frame clones, not every one. The V and J calls and clone size are taken from that table; D and trimming were inferred from the DNA. This sample carries 200,000 to 250,000 clones, 88% of them seen once, and the ten largest clones take around 2.7%.

The origin of this receptor is a woman younger than 45 who had recovered from COVID-19. V gene TRBV4-1 combines with J gene TRBJ1-6, with 7 bases identical to TRBD1. Sequencing input: PBMCs or T cells enriched from blood (not recorded which). CDR3 sequence: CASSQDEAGGSYNSPLHF. CDR3 nucleotides: TGCGCCAGCAGCCAAGATGAGGCAGGGGGCTCCTATAATTCACCCCTCCACTTT.